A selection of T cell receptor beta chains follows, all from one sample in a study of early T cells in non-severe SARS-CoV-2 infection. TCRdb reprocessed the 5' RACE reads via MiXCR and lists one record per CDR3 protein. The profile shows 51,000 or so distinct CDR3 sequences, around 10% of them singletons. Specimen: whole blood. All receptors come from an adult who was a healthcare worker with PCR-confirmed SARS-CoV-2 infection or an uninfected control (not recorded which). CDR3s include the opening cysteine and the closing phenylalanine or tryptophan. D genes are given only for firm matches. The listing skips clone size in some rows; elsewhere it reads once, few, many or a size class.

CSARAPHSGNTIYF	TGCAGTGCTAGGGCACCGCACTCTGGAAACACCATATATTTT	TRBV20-1	TRBJ1-3	many	NA
CASSVGGWTANTEAFF	TGTGCCAGCAGCGTAGGAGGTTGGACAGCGAACACTGAAGCTTTCTTT	TRBV9	TRBJ1-1	few	NA
CASSQIRDEDNEQFF	TGCGCCAGCAGCCAGATCCGGGACGAAGACAATGAGCAGTTCTTC	TRBV4-1	TRBJ2-1	many	NA
CASSPKIAGVNTGELFF	TGTGCCAGCAGCCCAAAGATAGCGGGGGTGAACACCGGGGAGCTGTTTTTT	TRBV5-4	TRBJ2-2	many	TRBD2
CSAPGQGDQPQHF	TGCAGTGCTCCGGGACAGGGCGACCAGCCCCAGCATTTT	TRBV20-1	TRBJ1-5	few	TRBD1
CASSAGSRPQRQFF	TGTGCCAGCAGCGCCGGGTCGAGACCCCAGCGGCAGTTCTTC	TRBV11-2	TRBJ2-1	many	NA
CASSLEVRAGTQYF	TGTGCCAGCAGCTTAGAAGTCAGGGCCGGGACCCAGTACTTC	TRBV7-2	TRBJ2-5	NA	NA
CASYGDRGFYGYTF	TGTGCCAGCTATGGGGACAGAGGATTCTATGGCTACACCTTC	TRBV6-2/TRBV6-3	TRBJ1-2	NA	TRBD1
CASSILAGVTDTQYF	TGTGCCAGTAGTATCCTAGCGGGAGTCACAGATACGCAGTATTTT	TRBV19	TRBJ2-3	NA	TRBD2
CASSQGHSYYGYTF	TGCGCCAGCAGCCAAGGCCACAGTTACTATGGCTACACCTTC	TRBV4-3	TRBJ1-2	few	NA
CASSQTLGDEQFF	TGTGCCAGCAGCCAAACCCTAGGGGATGAGCAGTTCTTC	TRBV4-2	TRBJ2-1	many	NA
CASSYSGPFGSIETQYF	TGTGCCAGCAGTTACTCGGGCCCCTTTGGGTCGATAGAGACCCAGTACTTC	TRBV6-5	TRBJ2-5	few	NA
CVTSAIGGTLVEQFF	TGTGTCACCAGCGCCATCGGTGGGACCCTAGTTGAGCAGTTCTTC	TRBV15	TRBJ2-1	NA	NA
CASSQGQEAYNEQFF	TGCGCCAGCAGCCAAGGACAGGAGGCCTACAATGAGCAGTTCTTC	TRBV4-1	TRBJ2-1	NA	NA
CATSDLDTETGELFF	TGTGCCACCAGTGATTTGGATACCGAGACCGGGGAGCTGTTTTTT	TRBV24-1	TRBJ2-2	many	NA
CATAGGRGTDTQYF	TGTGCCACCGCGGGGGGGAGAGGAACAGATACGCAGTATTTT	TRBV27	TRBJ2-3	many	TRBD2
CSVGRGGGEKLFF	TGCAGCGTGGGGCGCGGTGGAGGTGAAAAACTGTTTTTT	TRBV29-1	TRBJ1-4	many	NA
CASSLKDTQYF	TGTGCCAGCAGTTTAAAAGATACGCAGTATTTT	TRBV12-3/TRBV12-4	TRBJ2-3	NA	NA
CASLASLLQNTEAFF	TGTGCCAGCCTCGCAAGCCTCCTACAGAACACTGAAGCTTTCTTT	TRBV6-2/TRBV6-3	TRBJ1-1	NA	NA
CASSLDGGPRGYTF	TGTGCCAGCAGCTTGGACGGGGGCCCCAGGGGCTACACCTTC	TRBV5-5	TRBJ1-2	many	NA
CASRGVERQSYSYGYTF	TGTGCCAGCAGGGGAGTCGAACGACAGTCATACTCTTATGGCTACACCTTC	TRBV28	TRBJ1-2	medium-sized	NA
CASSQGQVWEQYF	TGTGCCAGCAGCCAGGGACAGGTCTGGGAGCAGTACTTC	TRBV2	TRBJ2-7	NA	TRBD1
CASSGFRVVRFGELFF	NA	TRBV2	TRBJ2-2	few	NA
CATSDVLQGTDTQYF	TGTGCCACCAGTGATGTACTACAGGGCACAGATACGCAGTATTTT	TRBV24-1	TRBJ2-3	many	NA
CATRPTEQVNYGYTF	TGTGCCACTAGACCGACGGAACAGGTTAACTATGGCTACACCTTC	TRBV6-2/TRBV6-3	TRBJ1-2	NA	NA
CAWNAGGGYTF	TGTGCCTGGAACGCTGGAGGGGGCTACACCTTC	TRBV30	TRBJ1-2	NA	NA
CASSQDGANNQPQHF	TGCGCCAGCAGCCAAGACGGGGCGAATAATCAGCCCCAGCATTTT	TRBV4-3	TRBJ1-5	few	NA
CASSARTLGSYEQYF	TGTGCCAGCAGCGCCAGGACTCTGGGATCCTACGAGCAGTACTTC	TRBV14	TRBJ2-7	NA	NA